This T cell receptor (beta chain) stems from a study of blood T cell repertoires in COVID-19. Study-wide background: Samples taken during acute and convalescent COVID-19 were collected in the United States, Italy and Spain. In each case, the material was cDNA or gDNA derived from T cells, B-cell-depleted T cells, or PBMCs.

Under the authors' procedure: Amplification of reference gene primers provided the estimated nucleated cell counts. Sequenced by immunoSEQ multiplex PCR; TCRdb stores in-frame clones only, minus some. V, J and clone size are those of that table, while D and trimming were read from the DNA. This table has about 34,000 clones, roughly 80% appearing once. Per germline, CDR1 SGHTA and CDR2 FQGNSA. Germline trimming cut 8 bases from V and 1 base from J; bases unmatched to any gene: 0. This CDR3 has 13 amino acids. The chain is built from TRBV7-2 and TRBJ2-2, with TRBD1 matching over 8 bases. The sequenced sample consisted of peripheral blood. This receptor was identified in a man in his sixties or seventies with COVID-19, enrolled during active disease. The CDR3 coding sequence is TGTGCCAGCGGACAGGGGAACACCGGGGAGCTGTTTTTT. Translated: CASGQGNTGELFF.